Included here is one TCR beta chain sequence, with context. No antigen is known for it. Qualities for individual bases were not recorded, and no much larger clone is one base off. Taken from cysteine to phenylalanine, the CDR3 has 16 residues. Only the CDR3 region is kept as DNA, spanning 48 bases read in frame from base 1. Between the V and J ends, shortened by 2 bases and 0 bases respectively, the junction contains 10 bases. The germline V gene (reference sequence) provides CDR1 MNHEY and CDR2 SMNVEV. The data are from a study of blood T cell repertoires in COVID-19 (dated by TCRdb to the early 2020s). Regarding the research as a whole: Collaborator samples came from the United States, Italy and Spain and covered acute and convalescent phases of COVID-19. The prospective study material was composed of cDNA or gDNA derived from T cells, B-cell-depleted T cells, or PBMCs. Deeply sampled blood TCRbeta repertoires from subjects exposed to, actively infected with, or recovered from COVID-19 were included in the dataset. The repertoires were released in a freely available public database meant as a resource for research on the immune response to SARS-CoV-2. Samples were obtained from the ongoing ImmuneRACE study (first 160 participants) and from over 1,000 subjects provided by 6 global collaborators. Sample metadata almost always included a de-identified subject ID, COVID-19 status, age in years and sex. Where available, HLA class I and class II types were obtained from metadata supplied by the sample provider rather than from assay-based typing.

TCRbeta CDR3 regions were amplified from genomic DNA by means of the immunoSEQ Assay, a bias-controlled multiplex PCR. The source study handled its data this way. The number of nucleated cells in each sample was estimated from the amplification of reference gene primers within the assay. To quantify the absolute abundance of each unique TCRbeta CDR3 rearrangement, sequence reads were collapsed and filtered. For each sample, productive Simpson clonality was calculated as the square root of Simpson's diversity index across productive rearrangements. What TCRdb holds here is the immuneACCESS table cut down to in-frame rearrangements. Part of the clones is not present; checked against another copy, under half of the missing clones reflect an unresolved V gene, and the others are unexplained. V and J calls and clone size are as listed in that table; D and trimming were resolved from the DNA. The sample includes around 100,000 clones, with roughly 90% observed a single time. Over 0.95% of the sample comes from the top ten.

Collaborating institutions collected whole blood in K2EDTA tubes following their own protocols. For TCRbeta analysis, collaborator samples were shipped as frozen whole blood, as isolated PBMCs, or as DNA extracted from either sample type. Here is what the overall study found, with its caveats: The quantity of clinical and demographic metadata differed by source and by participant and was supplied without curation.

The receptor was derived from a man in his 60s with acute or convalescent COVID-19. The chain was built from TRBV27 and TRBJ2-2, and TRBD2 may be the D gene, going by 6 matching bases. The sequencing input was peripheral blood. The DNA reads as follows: TGTGCCAGCAGTTTAGACGGAGGGACGAACACCGGGGAGCTGTTTTTT. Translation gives CASSLDGGTNTGELFF.